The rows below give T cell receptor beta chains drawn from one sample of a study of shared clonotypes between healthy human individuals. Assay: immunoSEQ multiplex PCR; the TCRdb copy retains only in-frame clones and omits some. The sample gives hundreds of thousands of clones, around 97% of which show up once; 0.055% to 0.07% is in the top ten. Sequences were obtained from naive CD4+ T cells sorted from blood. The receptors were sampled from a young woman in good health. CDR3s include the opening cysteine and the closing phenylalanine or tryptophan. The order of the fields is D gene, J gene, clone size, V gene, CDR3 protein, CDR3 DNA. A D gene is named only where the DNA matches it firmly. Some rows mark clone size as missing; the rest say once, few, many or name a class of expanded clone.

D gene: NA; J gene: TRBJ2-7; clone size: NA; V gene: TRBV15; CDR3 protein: CATSRFPAGGRSSYEQYF; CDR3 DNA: TGTGCCACCAGCAGATTTCCTGCTGGAGGAAGGAGCTCCTACGAGCAGTACTTC
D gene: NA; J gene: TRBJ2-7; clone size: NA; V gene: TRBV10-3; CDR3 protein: CAISEPPSTSYEQYF; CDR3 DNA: TGTGCCATCAGTGAGCCCCCGTCCACATCCTACGAGCAGTACTTC
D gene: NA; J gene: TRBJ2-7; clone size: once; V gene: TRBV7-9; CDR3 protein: CASSERGAGDEQYF; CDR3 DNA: TGTGCCAGCAGCGAGAGGGGGGCTGGCGACGAGCAGTACTTC
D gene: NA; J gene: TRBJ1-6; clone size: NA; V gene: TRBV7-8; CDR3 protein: CASSLVPGASNSPLHF; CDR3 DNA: TGTGCCAGCAGCTTAGTCCCAGGGGCGAGTAATTCACCCCTCCACTTT
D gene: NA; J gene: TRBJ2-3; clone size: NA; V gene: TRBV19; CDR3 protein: CASSIEGERFTSTDTQYF; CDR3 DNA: TGTGCCAGTAGTATAGAGGGTGAGCGGTTCACTAGCACAGATACGCAGTATTTT
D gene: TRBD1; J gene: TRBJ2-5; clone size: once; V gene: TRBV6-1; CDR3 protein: CASRTGVWETQYF; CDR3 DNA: TGTGCCAGTAGGACAGGGGTTTGGGAGACCCAGTACTTC
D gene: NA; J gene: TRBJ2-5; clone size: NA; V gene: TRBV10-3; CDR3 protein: CAIRKSLGPSKEETQYF; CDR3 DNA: TGTGCCATCAGAAAGTCCCTGGGACCTTCTAAGGAAGAGACCCAGTACTTC
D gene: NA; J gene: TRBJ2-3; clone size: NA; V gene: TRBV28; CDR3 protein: CAHSLGTGASTDTQYF; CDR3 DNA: TGTGCCCACAGTTTGGGGACCGGGGCTAGCACAGATACGCAGTATTTT
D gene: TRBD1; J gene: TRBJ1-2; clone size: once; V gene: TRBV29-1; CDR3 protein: CSGSTGDNYGYTF; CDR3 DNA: TGCAGCGGAAGTACAGGGGATAACTATGGCTACACCTTC
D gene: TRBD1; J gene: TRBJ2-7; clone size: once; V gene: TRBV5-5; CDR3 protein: CASSRSIRQGSLGAYEQYF; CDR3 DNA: TGTGCCAGCAGCCGATCCATCAGACAGGGGAGCCTCGGGGCCTACGAGCAGTACTTC
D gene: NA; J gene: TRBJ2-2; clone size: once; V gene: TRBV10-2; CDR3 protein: CASTSRGSTGELFF; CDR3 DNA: TGCGCCAGCACCTCCAGGGGTAGCACCGGGGAGCTGTTTTTT
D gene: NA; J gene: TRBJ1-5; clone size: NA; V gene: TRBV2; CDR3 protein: CASSPDRSRQPQHF; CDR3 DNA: TGTGCCAGCAGTCCCGACAGGTCCAGACAGCCCCAGCATTTT
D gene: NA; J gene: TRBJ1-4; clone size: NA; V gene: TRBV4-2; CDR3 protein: CASSKSFRDPTNEKLFF; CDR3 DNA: TGTGCCAGCAGCAAATCATTCAGGGATCCAACTAATGAAAAACTGTTTTTT
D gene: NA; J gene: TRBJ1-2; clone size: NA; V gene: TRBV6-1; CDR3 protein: CASSERAYLNYGYTF; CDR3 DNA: TGTGCCAGCAGTGAACGGGCATACCTTAACTATGGCTACACCTTC
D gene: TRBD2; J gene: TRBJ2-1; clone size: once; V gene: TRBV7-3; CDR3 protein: CASSLLSRLAGVNEQFF; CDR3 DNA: TGTGCCAGCAGCTTACTCTCGAGACTAGCGGGTGTGAATGAGCAGTTCTTC
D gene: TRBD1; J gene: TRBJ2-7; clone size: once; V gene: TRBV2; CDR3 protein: CASSGQGNYEQYF; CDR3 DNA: TGTGCCAGCAGTGGACAGGGGAACTACGAGCAGTACTTC
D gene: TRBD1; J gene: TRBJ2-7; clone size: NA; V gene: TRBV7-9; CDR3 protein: CASSLVGTGAYEQYF; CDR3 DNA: TGTGCCAGCAGCTTAGTAGGGACAGGGGCCTACGAGCAGTACTTC
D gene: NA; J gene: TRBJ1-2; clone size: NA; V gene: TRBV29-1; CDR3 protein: CSVEDDRFYGYTF; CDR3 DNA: TGCAGCGTTGAAGACGACAGGTTTTATGGCTACACCTTC
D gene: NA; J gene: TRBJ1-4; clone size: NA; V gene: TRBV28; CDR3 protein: CASSAVRRAAEKLFF; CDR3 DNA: TGTGCCAGCAGTGCAGTTAGGAGGGCAGCTGAAAAACTGTTTTTT
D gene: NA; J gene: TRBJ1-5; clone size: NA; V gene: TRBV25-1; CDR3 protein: CASSDAALNQPQHF; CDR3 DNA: TGTGCCAGCAGTGATGCGGCACTCAATCAGCCCCAGCATTTT
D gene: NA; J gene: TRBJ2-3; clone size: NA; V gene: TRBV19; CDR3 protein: CASSLGPDYTDTQYF; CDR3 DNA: TGTGCCAGTAGCCTTGGGCCAGACTACACAGATACGCAGTATTTT
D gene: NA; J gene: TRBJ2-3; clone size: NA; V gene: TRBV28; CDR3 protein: CASSFFSGSVDTQYF; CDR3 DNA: TGTGCCAGCAGTTTTTTCTCAGGGAGTGTAGATACGCAGTATTTT
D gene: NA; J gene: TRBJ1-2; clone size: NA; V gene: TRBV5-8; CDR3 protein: CASSFRQENYGYTF; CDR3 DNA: TGTGCCAGCAGCTTTCGACAGGAGAACTATGGCTACACCTTC
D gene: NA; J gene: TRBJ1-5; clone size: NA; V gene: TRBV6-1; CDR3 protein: CASSEAGIQPQHF; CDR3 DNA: TGTGCCAGCAGTGAAGCAGGGATTCAGCCCCAGCATTTT
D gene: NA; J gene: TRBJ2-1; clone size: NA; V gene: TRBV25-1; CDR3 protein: CASSESLDPFSDEQFF; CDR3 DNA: TGTGCCAGCAGTGAGTCTCTAGATCCCTTCTCTGATGAGCAGTTCTTC
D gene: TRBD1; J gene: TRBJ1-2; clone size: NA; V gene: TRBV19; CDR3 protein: CASRQGASSGYTF; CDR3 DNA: TGTGCCAGTAGACAGGGGGCGAGTAGTGGCTACACCTTC
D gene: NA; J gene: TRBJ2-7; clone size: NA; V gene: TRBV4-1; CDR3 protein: CASSHSQGTGQQYF; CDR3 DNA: TGCGCCAGCAGCCATTCCCAGGGTACGGGGCAGCAGTACTTC
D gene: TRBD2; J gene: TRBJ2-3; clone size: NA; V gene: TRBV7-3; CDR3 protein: CASSLTGLAGPYRASTDTQYF; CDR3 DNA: TGTGCCAGCAGCTTAACTGGACTAGCGGGACCTTATCGCGCTAGCACAGATACGCAGTATTTT
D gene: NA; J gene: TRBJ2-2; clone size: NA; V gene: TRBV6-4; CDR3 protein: CASSESAGNTGELFF; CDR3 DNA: TGTGCCAGCAGCGAATCAGCCGGGAACACCGGGGAGCTGTTTTTT
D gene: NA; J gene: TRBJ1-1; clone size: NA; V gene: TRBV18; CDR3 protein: CASSPLQGDTEAFF; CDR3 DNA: TGTGCCAGCTCACCATTACAGGGAGACACTGAAGCTTTCTTT
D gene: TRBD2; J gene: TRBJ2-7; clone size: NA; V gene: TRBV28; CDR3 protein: CASSLGGPYEQYF; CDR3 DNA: TGTGCCAGCAGTTTGGGAGGGCCCTACGAGCAGTACTTC
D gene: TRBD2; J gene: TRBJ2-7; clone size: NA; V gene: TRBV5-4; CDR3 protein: CASSIGGPTSGRTNEQYF; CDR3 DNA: TGTGCCAGCAGCATTGGAGGCCCAACTAGCGGGAGGACTAACGAGCAGTACTTC
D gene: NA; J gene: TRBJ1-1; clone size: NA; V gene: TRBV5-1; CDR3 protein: CASSASLQGHTEAFF; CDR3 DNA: TGCGCCAGCAGCGCAAGTCTACAGGGACACACTGAAGCTTTCTTT
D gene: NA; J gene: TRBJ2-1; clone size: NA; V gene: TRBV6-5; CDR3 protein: CASRGPSSYNEQFF; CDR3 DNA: TGTGCCAGCAGGGGCCCGAGCTCCTACAATGAGCAGTTCTTC